Following are 19 T cell receptor beta chains from one sample sequenced in a study of T cells in Graves' hyperthyroidism and ophthalmopathy. The investigators amplified TCR beta CDR3 regions from RNA transcripts. The study used the HTBI primer set for a first-round RT-PCR of the TCR CDR3. From the multiplex PCR reads, TCRdb called clonotypes with MiXCR, one entry per CDR3 protein. The sample consists of hundreds of thousands of distinct CDR3 sequences, around a sixth of them appearing once. Sequenced material: blood. All receptors come from a young woman with Graves' hyperthyroidism.

This clonotype was seen ten or more times. The chain joins TRBV6-1 to TRBJ1-2; 12 nucleotides match TRBD1. The CDR3 consists of 13 residues. J lost 8 bases, V lost 6 bases, and 4 bases had no gene match. Germline CDR1 and CDR2: MNHNS and SASEGT. CDR3 sequence reads: CASSGTGGRGYTF. The DNA of the CDR3 is TGTGCCAGCAGCGGGACAGGGGGCCGGGGCTACACCTTC.

The sample holds a few counts of this clonotype. V is TRBV7-6 and J is TRBJ1-1; D ambiguous. The length of the CDR3 is 13 residues. V gave up 4 bases and J gave up 2 bases, with 8 bases separating them. The V gene's germline CDR1 is SGHVS and CDR2 FNYEAQ. The CDR3: CASSSTSNTEAFF. Here the CDR3 DNA reads TGTGCCAGCAGCTCGACTTCAAACACTGAAGCTTTCTTT.

This clonotype occurred a few times. The chain has TRBV6-4 and TRBJ2-2; D may be TRBD2 (6 bases). The CDR3 loop spans 14 amino acids. V was cut by 4 bases and J by 5 bases, with 11 bases left in between. Germline values: CDR1 MRHNA, CDR2 SNTAGT. The CDR3 DNA follows: TGTGCCAGCAGTGCCAGGGAGGTAACCGGGGAGCTGTTTTTT. Protein sequence: CASSAREVTGELFF.

This clonotype appeared many times. The J gene is TRBJ2-3, the V gene TRBV2; no reliable D call. This CDR3 region has 10 residues. Germline V lookup: CDR1 SNHLY, CDR2 FYNNEI. V lost 8 bases to trimming and J lost 8 bases, with 8 bases between them. The CDR3 region is CASASVTQYF. Here the CDR3 DNA reads TGTGCCAGCGCCTCAGTTACGCAGTATTTT.

The gene calls are TRBV12-5 and TRBJ2-1, with TRBD1 identical over 7 bases. With V trimmed by 6 bases and J by 4 bases, 9 bases remained unmatched. CDR1 LGHNT and CDR2 FRNRAP come from the germline V gene. This CDR3 contains 15 residues. DNA of the CDR3: TGTGCTAGTGGCCCAACCGGGACAGTGTACAATGAGCAGTTCTTC. Translating gives CASGPTGTVYNEQFF.

This clonotype was counted at least ten times. CDR3 residues: CASSLDMAGKTEAFF. CDR3 coding DNA: TGCGCCAGCAGCTTGGATATGGCGGGAAAAACTGAAGCTTTCTTT. The V and J genes are TRBV5-1 and TRBJ1-1; D call uncertain. Germline V gives CDR1 SGHRS, CDR2 YFSETQ. This CDR3 comprises 15 residues. Trimming shortened V by 0 bases and J by 5 bases, and 14 bases separated the two germline ends.

This clonotype was seen many times. The chain links TRBV12-3 or TRBV12-4 to TRBJ2-3; D call uncertain. This CDR3 has 13 residues. V was cut by 3 bases and J by 6 bases, with 10 bases left in between. CDR3 nucleotides: TGTGCCAGCAGTTTGGCTGTAGGGGATACGCAGTATTTT. Encoded protein: CASSLAVGDTQYF.

This clonotype was picked up many times. CDR3 residues: CASIRDGSSYEQYF. For the CDR3, the DNA is TGTGCCAGCATCCGAGACGGGAGCTCCTACGAGCAGTACTTC. The chain recombines TRBV6-1 with TRBJ2-7; D possibly corresponds to TRBD2 (6 bases). In germline, CDR1 is MNHNS, CDR2 SASEGT. The V end was cut by 7 bases, the J end by 0 bases, with 13 bases between. The CDR3 contains 14 residues.

This clonotype was detected a few times. This may come from a read error, since a much larger clone is one base off. J is TRBJ1-6 and V is TRBV3-1; D is unresolved. The germline V and J ends were trimmed by 2 bases and 7 bases, with 12 bases remaining between them. Per germline, CDR1 LGHDT and CDR2 YNNKEL (reference sequence). The CDR3 is 15 residues long. The CDR3: CASSQLSLRNSPLHF. The CDR3 DNA sequence: TGTGCCAGCAGCCAATTGAGCTTAAGGAATTCACCCCTCCACTTT. Supplemented by reference TRBV3-1 and TRBJ1-6, the full variable domain reads DTAVSQTPKYLVTQMGNDKSIKCEQNLGHDTMYWYKQDSKKFLKIMFSYNNKELIINETVPNRFSPKSPDKAHLNLHINSLELGDSAVYFCASSQLSLRNSPLHFGNGTRLTVT.

The chain is built from TRBV20-1 and TRBJ1-2; 7 nucleotides align to TRBD1. Germline V gene sequence: CDR1 DFQATT, CDR2 SNEGSKA (reference sequence). The CDR3 totals 16 residues. With 5 bases clipped from V and 0 bases from J, the junction kept 12 bases outside the gene matches. CDR3 sequence reads: CSAPDRARGSNYGYTF. The CDR3 bases are TGCAGTGCTCCTGACAGGGCCCGAGGATCTAACTATGGCTACACCTTC.

This clonotype has at least ten counts. This rearrangement joins TRBV7-3 to TRBJ2-2; the D call may be TRBD1 or TRBD2 (5 bases each). Germline V CDR1 and CDR2: SGHTA, FQGTGA. Trimming left V 2 bases short and J 8 bases short, with 15 bases between. The CDR3 totals 15 residues. The CDR3 spells CASSLGDHTQGELFF. The CDR3, as DNA: TGTGCCAGCAGCTTAGGGGACCATACGCAGGGGGAGCTGTTTTTT.

This clonotype has a count of ten or more. For the CDR3, the DNA is TGTGCCAGCAGCTCCTCCGGATCGCGGGAGACCCAGTACTTC. It yields the protein CASSSSGSRETQYF. V gene TRBV5-5 combines with J gene TRBJ2-5; D is ambiguous. Germline-derived CDR1 and CDR2 are SGHKS and YYEKEE (reference sequence). CDR3 length equals 14 residues. V was clipped by 3 bases and J by 5 bases, with 14 bases between them.

The V call is TRBV10-3, the J call TRBJ1-3; D remains ambiguous. From germline, CDR1 is ENHRY and CDR2 SYGVKD. The CDR3 length is 13 residues. The V end lost 4 bases, the J end lost 0 bases, and 4 bases lay between the germline ends. The CDR3 loop is CAISGVSGNTIYF. CDR3 nucleotide sequence: TGTGCCATCAGTGGGGTCTCTGGAAACACCATATATTTT.

CDR3 nucleotides: TGTGCCAGCAGCTTACCTAGCGGGGGGCAAGAGTTCTTC. The encoded protein is CASSLPSGGQEFF. V usage is TRBV11-1 and J usage is TRBJ2-1, with 11 bases aligning to TRBD2. Germline V gene data show CDR1 as SGHAT and CDR2 as FQDESV (reference sequence). The CDR3 totals 13 residues. J was trimmed by 14 bases and V by 2 bases; bases with no gene match: 5. Full variable domain (rest looked up from reference TRBV11-1 and TRBJ2-1): EAEVAQSPRYKITEKSQAVAFWCDPISGHATLYWYRQILGQGPELLVQFQDESVVDDSQLPKDRFSAERLKGVDSTLKIQPAELGDSAMYLCASSLPSGGQEFFGPGTRLTVL.

The CDR3 DNA reads as TGTGCCAGCAGGACAGGGTGGAATTCACCCCTCCACTTT. The encoded protein is CASRTGWNSPLHF. The chain uses TRBV13 and TRBJ1-6; 7 nucleotides line up with TRBD1. The CDR3 runs to 13 residues. Trimming at V came to 6 bases and at J to 7 bases, leaving 3 bases not matched to a gene. CDR1 is PRHDT, CDR2 FYEKMQ, per germline (reference sequence). Based on the CDR3 plus reference TRBV13 and TRBJ1-6, the full variable domain is AAGVIQSPRHLIKEKRETATLKCYPIPRHDTVYWYQQGPGQDPQFLISFYEKMQSDKGSIPDRFSAQQFSDYHSELNMSSLELGDSALYFCASRTGWNSPLHFGNGTRLTVT.

This clonotype was observed many times. The chain uses TRBV28 and TRBJ1-2; possible D gene TRBD1, 5 bases. V was shortened by 3 bases and J by 4 bases, with 15 bases between the two germline ends. The germline V gene encodes CDR1 MDHEN and CDR2 SYDVKM. This CDR3 is 15 amino acids long. Here the CDR3 DNA reads TGTGCCAGCAGTTTGACAGCCCTTTTATCCTATGGCTACACCTTC. This translates into CASSLTALLSYGYTF.

The chain recombines TRBV5-1 with TRBJ2-5; the D call may be TRBD1 or TRBD2 (5 bases each). The ends were cut back, 1 base at V and 6 bases at J, with 16 bases in the middle. CDR1 is SGHRS, CDR2 YFSETQ, per germline. This CDR3 contains 15 residues. The CDR3 coding sequence is TGCGCCAGCAGCTTGTATGGGACCGCCGACAAGACCCAGTACTTC. It yields the protein CASSLYGTADKTQYF. Together with reference TRBV5-1 and TRBJ2-5, the CDR3 gives the full variable domain: KAGVTQTPRYLIKTRGQQVTLSCSPISGHRSVSWYQQTPGQGLQFLFEYFSETQRNKGNFPGRFSGRQFSNSRSEMNVSTLELGDSALYLCASSLYGTADKTQYFGPGTRLLVL.

This rearrangement joins TRBV29-1 to TRBJ2-7, with D unresolved. The V gene lost 7 bases and the J gene lost 1 base, with 11 bases spanning the gap. Per germline, CDR1 SQVTM and CDR2 ANQGSEA. This CDR3 comprises 12 residues. CDR3 protein: CSARTDSYEQYF. CDR3 DNA: TGCAGCGCCCGGACGGATTCCTACGAGCAGTACTTC.

The V call is TRBV19, the J call TRBJ2-7; D is ambiguous. V was trimmed by 3 bases and J by 2 bases, leaving 11 bases between them. Germline V gene data show CDR1 as LNHDA and CDR2 as SQIVND (reference sequence). This CDR3 is built from 14 residues. This chain's CDR3 is CASSIGNGAYEQYF. CDR3 in DNA: TGTGCCAGTAGTATTGGGAACGGCGCCTACGAGCAGTACTTC.